Each of the 6 T cell receptor beta chains below was sequenced from the same sample in a study of blood T cell repertoires in COVID-19. TCRdb's copy holds only in-frame clones and misses some; the assay was immunoSEQ multiplex PCR. The table lists roughly 58,000 clones, approximately 80% of them singletons. The sample taken for sequencing was peripheral blood. The source is a man aged 60 to 75 with COVID-19, enrolled during active disease.

For the CDR3, the DNA is TGTGCCAGCAGTGAAGCGGTAGCGGGAGGGATCTACGAGCAGTACTTC. It translates to CASSEAVAGGIYEQYF. The genes are TRBV6-1 and TRBJ2-7; 11 nucleotides agree with TRBD2. V shed 0 bases and J 3 bases; nucleotides not matched to a gene: 4. This CDR3 is built from 16 residues. The germline CDR1 and CDR2 sequences are MNHNS and SASEGT.

The genes are TRBV3-1 (or the pseudogene TRBV3-2) and TRBJ1-1; possibly TRBD1 for D (6 bases). V lost 4 bases and J 2 bases, leaving 11 bases between the germline ends. Per the germline V gene, CDR1 is LGHDT and CDR2 is YNNKEL (reference sequence). The CDR3 contains 14 residues. DNA of the CDR3: TGTGCCAGCAGCCTGCGGGGGGCCAACACTGAAGCTTTCTTT. Amino acid sequence: CASSLRGANTEAFF.

V is TRBV10-3 and J is TRBJ2-2; 12 bases are a match to TRBD1. Germline V gene data show CDR1 as ENHRY and CDR2 as SYGVKD. Unmatched junction bases numbered 16, after V lost 6 bases and J lost 2 bases. The CDR3 extends over 20 amino acids. CDR3 nucleotides: TGTGCCATCAGCGTCCCGGGACAGGGGGCCAGAAGGGAAAACACCGGGGAGCTGTTTTTT. Translating it yields CAISVPGQGARRENTGELFF.

This chain joins TRBV7-3 and TRBJ1-2; possibly TRBD1 for D (6 bases). The CDR3 sequence is 15 residues long. V lost 5 bases and J lost 4, with 17 bases in between. CDR1 and CDR2 from the germline V gene are SGHTA and FQGTGA. Here the CDR3 reads CASSNSGQKPYGYTF. CDR3 nucleotide sequence: TGTGCCAGCAGCAATTCCGGACAGAAACCCTATGGCTACACCTTC.

The rearrangement joins TRBV6-2 or TRBV6-3 to TRBJ2-7; D remains unclear. V dropped 6 bases and J dropped 2 bases, with 14 bases sitting between them. The CDR3 is 14 amino acids. Germline V lookup: CDR1 MNHEY, CDR2 SVGEGT. The CDR3: CASSLSSATYEQYF. In nucleotides, the CDR3 is TGTGCCAGCAGCCTATCTAGTGCGACCTACGAGCAGTACTTC.

V gene TRBV7-3 combines with J gene TRBJ2-2, with D tentatively TRBD2 (6 bases). The CDR3 sequence is 14 residues long. V was clipped by 3 bases and J by 4 bases, with 9 bases between them. Germline CDR1 is SGHTA and CDR2 is FQGTGA. CDR3 nucleotide sequence: TGTGCCAGCAGCTTGGGGACTCCCACCGGGGAGCTGTTTTTT. Its translation: CASSLGTPTGELFF. The full variable domain, completed using reference TRBV7-3 and TRBJ2-2, is GAGVSQTPSNKVTEKGKYVELRCDPISGHTALYWYRQSLGQGPEFLIYFQGTGAADDSGLPNDRFFAVRPEGSVSTLKIQRTERGDSAVYLCASSLGTPTGELFFGEGSRLTVL.